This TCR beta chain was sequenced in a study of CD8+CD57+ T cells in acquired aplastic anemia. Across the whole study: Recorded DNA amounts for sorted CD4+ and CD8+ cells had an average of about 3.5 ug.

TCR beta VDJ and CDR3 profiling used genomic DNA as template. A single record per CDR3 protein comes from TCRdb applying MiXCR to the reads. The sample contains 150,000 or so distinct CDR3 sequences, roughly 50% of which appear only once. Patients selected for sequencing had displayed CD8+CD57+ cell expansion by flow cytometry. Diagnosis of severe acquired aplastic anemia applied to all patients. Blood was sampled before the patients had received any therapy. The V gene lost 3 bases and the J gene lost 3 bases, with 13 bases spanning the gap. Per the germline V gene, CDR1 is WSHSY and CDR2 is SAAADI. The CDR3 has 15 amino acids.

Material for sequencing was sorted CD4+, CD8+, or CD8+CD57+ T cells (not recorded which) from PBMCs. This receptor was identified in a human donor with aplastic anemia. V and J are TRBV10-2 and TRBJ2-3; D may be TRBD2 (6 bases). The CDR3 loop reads CASSDSRLVTDTQYF. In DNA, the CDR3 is TGCGCCAGCAGTGATTCGAGACTAGTAACAGATACGCAGTATTTT.